The T cell receptor (beta chain) described here comes from a study of identical twins. This CDR3 spans 13 amino acids. CDR1 is MGHRA, CDR2 YSYEKL, per germline. Trimming removed 3 bases from V and 7 bases from J, with 10 bases in between. A single record per CDR3 protein comes from TCRdb applying MiXCR to the 5' RACE reads. The sample yields some 710,000 distinct CDR3 sequences, around 6.1% seen once. This clonotype showed up many times. This receptor was identified in a man younger than 35 in good health. The source material was naive T cells sorted from blood. The chain is built from TRBV4-1 and TRBJ2-1; D not resolved. For the CDR3, the DNA is TGCGCCAGCAGCCACACCCTGGGGAATGAGCAGTTCTTC. This encodes CASSHTLGNEQFF.